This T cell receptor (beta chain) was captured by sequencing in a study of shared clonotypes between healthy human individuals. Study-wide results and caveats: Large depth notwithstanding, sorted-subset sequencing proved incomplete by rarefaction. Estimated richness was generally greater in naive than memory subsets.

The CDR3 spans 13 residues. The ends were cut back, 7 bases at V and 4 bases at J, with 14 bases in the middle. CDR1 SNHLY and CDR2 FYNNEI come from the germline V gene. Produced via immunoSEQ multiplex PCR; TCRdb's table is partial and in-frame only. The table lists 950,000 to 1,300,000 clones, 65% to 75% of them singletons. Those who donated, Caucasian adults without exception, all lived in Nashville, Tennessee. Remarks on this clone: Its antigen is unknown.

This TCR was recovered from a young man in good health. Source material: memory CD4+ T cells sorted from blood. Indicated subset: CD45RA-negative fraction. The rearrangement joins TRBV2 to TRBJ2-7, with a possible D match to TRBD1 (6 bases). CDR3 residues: CASKRTGIYEQYF. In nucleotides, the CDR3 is TGTGCCAGCAAACGAACAGGGATTTACGAGCAGTACTTC.